Each of the 14 T cell receptor beta chains below was sequenced from the same sample in a study of blood T cells in healthy people across ages (dated by TCRdb to between 2015 and 2016). Receptors were amplified or captured by 5' RACE. TCRdb shows the sequencer as Illumina HiSeq 2500. A second PCR of about 6 to 11 cycles was performed with a sample-barcoded 5' primer and a J-beta primer mix. TCRdb reworked the public reads: Q25 trimming with fastp, MiXCR clone assembly, productive beta chains retained. Entries are consolidated by CDR3 protein sequence, retaining the most common genes and DNA. The sample records some 900,000 distinct CDR3 sequences, around 49% of which are singletons. The ten largest clonotypes hold 13% of the sample. Sample: blood. The receptors were sampled from a man younger than 45 in good health.

This clonotype was counted at least ten times. The rearrangement links TRBV5-5 to TRBJ1-6, with a tentative D call TRBD1 (5 bases). Germline V lookup: CDR1 SGHKS, CDR2 YYEKEE (reference sequence). This CDR3 region has 13 residues. Trimming stripped 4 bases from V and 7 bases from J, with 9 bases between. CDR3 bases: TGTGCCAGCAGCCGGGACGGCAATTCACCCCTCCACTTT. Residues: CASSRDGNSPLHF. Using reference TRBV5-5 and TRBJ1-6 for the parts outside the CDR3, the full variable domain is DAGVTQSPTHLIKTRGQQVTLRCSPISGHKSVSWYQQVLGQGPQFIFQYYEKEERGRGNFPDRFSARQFPNYSSELNVNALLLGDSALYLCASSRDGNSPLHFGNGTRLTVT.

This clonotype was recorded once. V gene TRBV6-1 combines with J gene TRBJ1-5; a possible D gene is TRBD1 (5 bases). V dropped 7 bases and J dropped 3 bases, with 10 bases sitting between them. The CDR3 extends over 13 amino acids. CDR1 and CDR2 from the germline V gene are MNHNS and SASEGT. Written as DNA, the CDR3 is TGTGCCAGCACCCGGGGACTCAATCAGCCCCAGCATTTT. Translating it yields CASTRGLNQPQHF.

This clonotype occurred a few times. The rearrangement uses TRBV12-3 or TRBV12-4 and TRBJ1-2; D gene uncertain. V was shortened by 4 bases and J by 4 bases, with 13 bases between the two germline ends. The CDR3 has 14 residues. CDR3 DNA: TGTGCCAGCAGTTCAACGACAAAGGGCTATGGCTACACCTTC. Protein product: CASSSTTKGYGYTF.

J is TRBJ2-7 and V is TRBV20-1; maybe TRBD2 (6 bases). There are 13 residues in the CDR3. Germline CDR1 and CDR2: DFQATT and SNEGSKA (reference sequence). Trimming pared 5 bases from V and 0 bases from J, leaving 11 bases between. The CDR3 DNA sequence: TGCAGTGCTGCCCGGGGGAGCTCCTACGAGCAGTACTTC. It yields the protein CSAARGSSYEQYF.

The CDR3 reads CASSRGSPVGELFF. As DNA, the CDR3 is TGTGCCAGCAGTCGGGGTTCGCCGGTCGGGGAGCTGTTTTTT. The chain uses TRBV27 and TRBJ2-2, with TRBD2 as a possible D gene (5 bases). The V and J ends lost 5 bases and 7 bases respectively, with 14 bases between them. This CDR3 is built from 14 residues. Per germline, CDR1 MNHEY and CDR2 SMNVEV (reference sequence).

The chain combines TRBV24-1 with TRBJ2-3, with D tentatively TRBD2 (5 bases). Trimming removed 9 bases at V and 0 bases at J, with 15 bases between. The CDR3 spans 15 residues. Germline CDR1 and CDR2: KGHDR and SFDVKD. CDR3 loop: CATCSGENSTDTQYF. The CDR3 DNA is TGTGCCACCTGCTCCGGGGAGAATAGCACAGATACGCAGTATTTT.

This clonotype was recorded a few times. The chain links TRBV4-1 to TRBJ2-7; TRBD1 is a possible D gene (6 bases). The CDR3 is 14 amino acids. The V end lost 5 bases, the J end lost 2 bases, and 13 bases lay between the germline ends. Germline CDR1 MGHRA, CDR2 YSYEKL. CDR3 sequence: CASSELRGPYEQYF. CDR3 bases: TGCGCCAGCAGCGAACTCAGGGGTCCCTACGAGCAGTACTTC.

This chain connects TRBV15 to TRBJ1-5; D remains unclear. Germline CDR1 and CDR2: LNHNV and YYDKDF (reference sequence). The CDR3 is 16 amino acids. Trimming removed 2 bases at V and 5 bases at J, with 16 bases between. The CDR3 sequence: CATSRNHGVQDQPQHF. DNA for the CDR3: TGTGCCACCAGCAGAAACCACGGGGTCCAAGATCAGCCCCAGCATTTT. Based on the CDR3 plus reference TRBV15 and TRBJ1-5, the full variable domain is DAMVIQNPRYQVTQFGKPVTLSCSQTLNHNVMYWYQQKSSQAPKLLFHYYDKDFNNEADTPDNFQSRRPNTSFCFLDIRSPGLGDTAMYLCATSRNHGVQDQPQHFGDGTRLSIL.

The V gene is TRBV15, the J gene TRBJ1-4, with D uncertain. CDR1 and CDR2 from the germline V gene are LNHNV and YYDKDF (reference sequence). Trimming shortened V by 0 bases and J by 7 bases, and 3 bases separated the two germline ends. The CDR3 is made up of 12 amino acids. The CDR3 spells CATSRDFEKLFF. The CDR3 DNA sequence: TGTGCCACCAGCAGAGATTTTGAAAAACTGTTTTTT.

A few counts support this clonotype. The chain uses TRBV19 and TRBJ2-1; D may be TRBD2 (6 bases). Trimming shortened V by 9 bases and J by 2 bases, and 20 bases separated the two germline ends. Germline CDR1 reads LNHDA; CDR2 reads SQIVND (reference sequence). The CDR3 contains 16 residues. The CDR3 is CASQKRGGDAYNEQFF. The CDR3 DNA reads as TGTGCCAGCCAAAAGCGTGGCGGGGACGCCTACAATGAGCAGTTCTTC.

This chain uses TRBV27 with TRBJ2-7, with 9 bases identical to TRBD1. The J segment lost 3 bases and the V segment lost 5 bases, leaving 8 bases of the junction unmatched. This CDR3 is 15 amino acids long. Germline V gene data show CDR1 as MNHEY and CDR2 as SMNVEV (reference sequence). CDR3 loop: CASSPNRGHSYEQYF. The CDR3 DNA follows: TGTGCCAGCAGTCCGAACAGGGGGCATAGCTACGAGCAGTACTTC.

The sample holds many counts of this clonotype. V is TRBV20-1 and J is TRBJ1-2; D is unresolved. Deletions cut 0 bases from V and 1 base from J, with 6 bases between. Germline-derived CDR1 and CDR2 are DFQATT and SNEGSKA (reference sequence). The CDR3 consists of 13 residues. The CDR3 is CSAREPINYGYTF. The CDR3 nucleotides are TGCAGTGCTAGAGAACCCATTAACTATGGCTACACCTTC.

This chain joins TRBV27 and TRBJ2-1, with D possibly matching TRBD2 (7 bases). Trimming pared 3 bases from V and 7 bases from J, leaving 19 bases between. CDR1 is MNHEY, CDR2 SMNVEV, per germline (reference sequence). CDR3 length equals 16 residues. In nucleotides, the CDR3 is TGTGCCAGCAGTTTGTCTTGGGGGGGGCCTCGGAATGAGCAGTTCTTC. It yields the protein CASSLSWGGPRNEQFF.

This chain links TRBV7-2 with TRBJ2-1, with 9 nucleotides matching TRBD2. CDR3 length: 15 residues. Looked up from germline, CDR1 is SGHTA and CDR2 is FQGNSA. Trimming at V came to 6 bases and at J to 8 bases, leaving 11 bases not matched to a gene. The CDR3 here is CASRTRGGARDEQFF. Here the CDR3 DNA reads TGTGCCAGCAGAACACGCGGGGGGGCCAGAGATGAGCAGTTCTTC. The variable domain in full, completed from reference TRBV7-2 and TRBJ2-1, reads GAGVSQSPSNKVTEKGKDVELRCDPISGHTALYWYRQSLGQGLEFLIYFQGNSAPDKSGLPSDRFSAERTGGSVSTLTIQRTQQEDSAVYLCASRTRGGARDEQFFGPGTRLTVL.